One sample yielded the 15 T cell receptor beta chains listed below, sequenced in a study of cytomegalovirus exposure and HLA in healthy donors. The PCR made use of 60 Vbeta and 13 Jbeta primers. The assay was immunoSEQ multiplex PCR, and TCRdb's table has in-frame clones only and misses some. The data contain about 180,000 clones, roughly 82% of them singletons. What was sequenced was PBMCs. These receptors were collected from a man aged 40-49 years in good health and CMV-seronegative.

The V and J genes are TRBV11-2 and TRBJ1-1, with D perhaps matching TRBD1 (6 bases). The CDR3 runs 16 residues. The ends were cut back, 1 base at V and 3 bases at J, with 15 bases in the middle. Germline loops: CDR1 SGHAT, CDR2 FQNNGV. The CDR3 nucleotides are TGTGCCAGCAGCTTAGCGGTTGCAGGGGCCTACACTGAAGCTTTCTTT. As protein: CASSLAVAGAYTEAFF. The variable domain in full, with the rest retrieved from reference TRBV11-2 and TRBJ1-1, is EAGVAQSPRYKIIEKRQSVAFWCNPISGHATLYWYQQILGQGPKLLIQFQNNGVVDDSQLPKDRFSAERLKGVDSTLKIQPAKLEDSAVYLCASSLAVAGAYTEAFFGQGTRLTVV.

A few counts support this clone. The DNA of the CDR3 is TGTGCCAGCAGCTTACGGGGGGGCACAGATACGCAGTATTTT. It translates to CASSLRGGTDTQYF. The chain joins TRBV7-6 to TRBJ2-3, with 7 bases aligning to TRBD2. The CDR3 sequence is 14 residues long. J was trimmed by 1 base and V by 2 bases; bases with no gene match: 0. Germline CDR1 and CDR2: SGHVS and FNYEAQ.

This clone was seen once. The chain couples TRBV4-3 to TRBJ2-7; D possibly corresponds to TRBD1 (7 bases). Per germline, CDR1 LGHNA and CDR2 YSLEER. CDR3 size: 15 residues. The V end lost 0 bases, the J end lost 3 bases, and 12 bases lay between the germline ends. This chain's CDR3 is CASSQDRGANYEQYF. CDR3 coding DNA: TGCGCCAGCAGCCAAGACAGGGGGGCGAACTACGAGCAGTACTTC.

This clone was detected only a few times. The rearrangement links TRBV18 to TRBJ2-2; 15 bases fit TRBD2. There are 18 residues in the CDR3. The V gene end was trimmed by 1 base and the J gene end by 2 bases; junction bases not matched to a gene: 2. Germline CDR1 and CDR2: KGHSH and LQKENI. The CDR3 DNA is TGTGCCAGCTCACCACTGGGACTAGCGGGAGGAAACACCGGGGAGCTGTTTTTT. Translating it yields CASSPLGLAGGNTGELFF.

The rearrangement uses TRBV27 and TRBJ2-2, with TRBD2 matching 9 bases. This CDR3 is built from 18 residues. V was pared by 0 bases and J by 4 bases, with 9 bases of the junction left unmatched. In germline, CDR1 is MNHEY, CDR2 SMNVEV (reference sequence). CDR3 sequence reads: CASSLSGLAGSPTGELFF. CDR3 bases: TGTGCCAGCAGTTTATCGGGGCTAGCGGGATCCCCCACCGGGGAGCTGTTTTTT.

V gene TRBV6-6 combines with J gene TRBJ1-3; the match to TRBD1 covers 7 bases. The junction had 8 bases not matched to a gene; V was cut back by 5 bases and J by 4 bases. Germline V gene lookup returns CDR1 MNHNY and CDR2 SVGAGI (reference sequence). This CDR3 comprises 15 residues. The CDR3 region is CASSPLGQAGNTIYF. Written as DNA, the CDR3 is TGTGCCAGCAGTCCCCTTGGACAGGCCGGAAACACCATATATTTT.

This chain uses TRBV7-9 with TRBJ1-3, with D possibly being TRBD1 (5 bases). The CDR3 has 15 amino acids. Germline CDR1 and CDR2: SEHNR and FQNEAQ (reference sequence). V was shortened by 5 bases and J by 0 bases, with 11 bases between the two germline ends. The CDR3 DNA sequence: TGTGCCAGCAGCCCAAGCAGGGACTCTGGAAACACCATATATTTT. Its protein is CASSPSRDSGNTIYF.

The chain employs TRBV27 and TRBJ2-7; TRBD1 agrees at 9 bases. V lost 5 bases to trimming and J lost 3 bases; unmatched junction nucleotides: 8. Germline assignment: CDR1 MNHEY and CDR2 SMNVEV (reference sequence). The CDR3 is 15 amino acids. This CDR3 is CASSHTGTGHYEQYF. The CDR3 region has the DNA TGTGCCAGCAGTCATACCGGGACAGGGCACTACGAGCAGTACTTC.

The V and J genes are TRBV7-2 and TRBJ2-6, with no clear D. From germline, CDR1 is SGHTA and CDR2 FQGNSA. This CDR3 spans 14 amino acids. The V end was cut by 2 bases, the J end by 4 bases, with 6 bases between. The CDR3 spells CASSLSPGANVLTF. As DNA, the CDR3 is TGTGCCAGCAGCTTATCCCCAGGGGCCAACGTCCTGACTTTC.

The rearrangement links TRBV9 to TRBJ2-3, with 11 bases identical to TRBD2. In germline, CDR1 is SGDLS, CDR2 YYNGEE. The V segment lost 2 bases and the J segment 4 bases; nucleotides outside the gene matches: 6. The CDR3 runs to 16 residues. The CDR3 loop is CASSVIAGGPADTQYF. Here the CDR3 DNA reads TGTGCCAGCAGCGTGATAGCGGGAGGGCCCGCAGATACGCAGTATTTT.

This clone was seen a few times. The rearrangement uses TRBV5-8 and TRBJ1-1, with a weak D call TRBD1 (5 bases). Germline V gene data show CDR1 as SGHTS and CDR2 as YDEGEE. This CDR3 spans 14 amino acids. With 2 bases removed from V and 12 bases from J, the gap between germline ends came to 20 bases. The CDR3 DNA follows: TGTGCCAGCAGCTTAAGGGAACGGGGAGCGGGACCTTTCTTT. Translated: CASSLRERGAGPFF.

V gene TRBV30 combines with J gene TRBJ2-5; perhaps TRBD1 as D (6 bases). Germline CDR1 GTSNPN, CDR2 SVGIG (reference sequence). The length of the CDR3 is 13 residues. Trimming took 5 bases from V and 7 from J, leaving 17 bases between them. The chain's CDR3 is CAWEYRGFGTQYF. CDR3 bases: TGTGCCTGGGAGTATAGGGGGTTTGGGACCCAGTACTTC.

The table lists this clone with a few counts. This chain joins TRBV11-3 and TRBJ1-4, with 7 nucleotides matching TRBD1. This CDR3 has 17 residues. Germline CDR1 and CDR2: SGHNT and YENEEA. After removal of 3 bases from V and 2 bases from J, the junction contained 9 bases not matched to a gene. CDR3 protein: CASSFSTGAGTNEKLFF. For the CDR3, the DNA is TGTGCCAGCAGCTTTTCAACAGGGGCGGGCACTAATGAAAAACTGTTTTTT.

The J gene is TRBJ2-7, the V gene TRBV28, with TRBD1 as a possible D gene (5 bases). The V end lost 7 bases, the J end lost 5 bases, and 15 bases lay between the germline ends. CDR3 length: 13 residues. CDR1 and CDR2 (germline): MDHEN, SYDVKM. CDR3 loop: CASTRQGWDEQYF. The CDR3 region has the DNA TGTGCCAGCACACGGCAGGGATGGGACGAGCAGTACTTC. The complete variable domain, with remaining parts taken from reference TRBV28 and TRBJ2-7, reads DVKVTQSSRYLVKRTGEKVFLECVQDMDHENMFWYRQDPGLGLRLIYFSYDVKMKEKGDIPEGYSVSREKKERFSLILESASTNQTSMYLCASTRQGWDEQYFGPGTRLTVT.

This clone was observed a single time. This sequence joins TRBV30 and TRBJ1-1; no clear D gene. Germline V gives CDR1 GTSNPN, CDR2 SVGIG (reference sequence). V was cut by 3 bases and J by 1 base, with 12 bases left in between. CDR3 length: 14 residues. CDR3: CAWRPPAGNTEAFF. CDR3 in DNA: TGTGCCTGGAGGCCCCCGGCGGGGAACACTGAAGCTTTCTTT.